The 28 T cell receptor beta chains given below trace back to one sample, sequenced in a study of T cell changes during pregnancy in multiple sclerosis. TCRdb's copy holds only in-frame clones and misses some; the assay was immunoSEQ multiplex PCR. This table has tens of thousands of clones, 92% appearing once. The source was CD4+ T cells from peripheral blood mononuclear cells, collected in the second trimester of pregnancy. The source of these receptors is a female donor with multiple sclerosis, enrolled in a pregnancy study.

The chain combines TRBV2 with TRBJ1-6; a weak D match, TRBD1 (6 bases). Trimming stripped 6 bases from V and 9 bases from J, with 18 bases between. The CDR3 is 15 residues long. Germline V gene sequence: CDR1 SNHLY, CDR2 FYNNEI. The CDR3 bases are TGTGCCAGCAGGGGCGAAACAGGGATGGGTTCACCCCTCCACTTT. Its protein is CASRGETGMGSPLHF. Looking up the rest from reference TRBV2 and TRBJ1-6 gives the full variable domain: EPEVTQTPSHQVTQMGQEVILRCVPISNHLYFYWYRQILGQKVEFLVSFYNNEISEKSEIFDDQFSVERPDGSNFTLKIRSTKLEDSAMYFCASRGETGMGSPLHFGNGTRLTVT.

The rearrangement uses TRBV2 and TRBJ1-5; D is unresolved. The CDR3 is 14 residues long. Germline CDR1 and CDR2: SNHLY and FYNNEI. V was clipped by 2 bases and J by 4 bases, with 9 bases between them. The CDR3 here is CASSEYRGNQPQHF. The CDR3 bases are TGTGCCAGCAGTGAATATCGAGGTAATCAGCCCCAGCATTTT. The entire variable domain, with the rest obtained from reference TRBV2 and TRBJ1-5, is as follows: EPEVTQTPSHQVTQMGQEVILRCVPISNHLYFYWYRQILGQKVEFLVSFYNNEISEKSEIFDDQFSVERPDGSNFTLKIRSTKLEDSAMYFCASSEYRGNQPQHFGDGTRLSIL.

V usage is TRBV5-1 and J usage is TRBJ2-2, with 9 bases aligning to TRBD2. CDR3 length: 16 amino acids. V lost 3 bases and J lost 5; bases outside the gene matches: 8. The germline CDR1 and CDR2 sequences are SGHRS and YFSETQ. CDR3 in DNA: TGCGCCAGCAGCTCCACTGCGGGAGGGCCAACCGGGGAGCTGTTTTTT. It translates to CASSSTAGGPTGELFF.

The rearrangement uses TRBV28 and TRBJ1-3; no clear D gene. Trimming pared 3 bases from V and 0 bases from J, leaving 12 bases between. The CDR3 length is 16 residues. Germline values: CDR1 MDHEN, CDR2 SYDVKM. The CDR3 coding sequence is TGTGCCAGCAGTTTCCCCCCCGGTGTCTCTGGAAACACCATATATTTT. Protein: CASSFPPGVSGNTIYF.

CDR3 loop: CASSPRGRGIGELFF. The CDR3, as DNA: TGTGCCAGCAGCCCCAGGGGGCGCGGAATCGGGGAGCTGTTTTTT. This sequence joins TRBV28 and TRBJ2-2, with 8 bases identical to TRBD1. Germline V gene sequence: CDR1 MDHEN, CDR2 SYDVKM. CDR3 length: 15 amino acids. With 6 bases clipped from V and 7 bases from J, the junction kept 10 bases outside the gene matches.

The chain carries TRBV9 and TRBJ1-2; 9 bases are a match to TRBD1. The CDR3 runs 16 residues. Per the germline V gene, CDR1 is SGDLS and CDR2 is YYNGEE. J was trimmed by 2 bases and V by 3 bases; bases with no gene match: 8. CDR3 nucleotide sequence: TGTGCCAGCAGCGCCATCGACAGGGGGAAAAACTATGGCTACACCTTC. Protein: CASSAIDRGKNYGYTF.

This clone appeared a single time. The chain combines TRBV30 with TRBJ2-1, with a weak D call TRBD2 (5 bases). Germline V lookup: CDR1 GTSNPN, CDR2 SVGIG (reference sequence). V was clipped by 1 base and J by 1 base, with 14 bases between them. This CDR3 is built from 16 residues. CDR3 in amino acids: CAWSALRAVSYNEQFF. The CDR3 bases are TGTGCCTGGAGTGCCTTGAGAGCGGTTTCCTACAATGAGCAGTTCTTC.

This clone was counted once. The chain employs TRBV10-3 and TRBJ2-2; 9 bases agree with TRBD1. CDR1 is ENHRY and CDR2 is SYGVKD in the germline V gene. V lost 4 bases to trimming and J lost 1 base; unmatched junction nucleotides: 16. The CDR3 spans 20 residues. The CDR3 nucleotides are TGTGCCATCAGTGCAGGGAAAGGGACAGGGCAATTCCTGAACACCGGGGAGCTGTTTTTT. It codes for CAISAGKGTGQFLNTGELFF.

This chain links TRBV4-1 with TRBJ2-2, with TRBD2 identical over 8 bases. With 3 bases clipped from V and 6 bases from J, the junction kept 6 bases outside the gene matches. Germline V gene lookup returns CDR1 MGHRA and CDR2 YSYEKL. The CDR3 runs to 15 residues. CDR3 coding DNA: TGCGCCAGCAGCCACCCACCGGGACTAGCCGGGGAGCTGTTTTTT. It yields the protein CASSHPPGLAGELFF.

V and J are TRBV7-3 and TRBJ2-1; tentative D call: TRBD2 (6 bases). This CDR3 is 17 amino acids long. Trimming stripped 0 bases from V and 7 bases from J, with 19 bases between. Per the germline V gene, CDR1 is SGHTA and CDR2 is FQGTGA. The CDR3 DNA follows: TGTGCCAGCAGCTTAACGTTCGGGCGGGGAGCCGGGAATGAGCAGTTCTTC. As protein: CASSLTFGRGAGNEQFF.

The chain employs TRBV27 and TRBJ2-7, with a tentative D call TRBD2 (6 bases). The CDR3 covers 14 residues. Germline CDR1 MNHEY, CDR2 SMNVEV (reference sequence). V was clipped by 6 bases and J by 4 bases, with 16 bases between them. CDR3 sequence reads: CASRLNGLTYEQYF. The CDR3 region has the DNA TGTGCCAGCAGACTTAACGGACTAACATACGAGCAGTACTTC.

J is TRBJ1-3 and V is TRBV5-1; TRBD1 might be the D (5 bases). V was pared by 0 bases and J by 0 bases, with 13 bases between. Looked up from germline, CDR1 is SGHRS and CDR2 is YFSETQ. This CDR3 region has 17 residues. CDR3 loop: CASSLDGQGSSGNTIYF. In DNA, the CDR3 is TGCGCCAGCAGCTTGGATGGGCAGGGCTCCTCTGGAAACACCATATATTTT.

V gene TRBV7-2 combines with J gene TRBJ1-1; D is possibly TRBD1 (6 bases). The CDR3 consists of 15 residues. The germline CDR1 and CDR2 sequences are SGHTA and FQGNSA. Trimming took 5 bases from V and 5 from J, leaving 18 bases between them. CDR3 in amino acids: CASSPQGSYRTEAFF. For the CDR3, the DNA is TGTGCCAGCAGCCCCCAGGGGTCCTATCGGACTGAAGCTTTCTTT.

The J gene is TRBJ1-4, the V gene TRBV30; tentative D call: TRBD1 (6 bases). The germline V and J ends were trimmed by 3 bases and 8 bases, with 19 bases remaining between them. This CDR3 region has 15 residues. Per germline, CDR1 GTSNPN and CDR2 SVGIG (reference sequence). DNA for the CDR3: TGTGCCTGGAGCGAAGGGGGGGCCCCCAGCGAAAAACTGTTTTTT. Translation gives CAWSEGGAPSEKLFF.

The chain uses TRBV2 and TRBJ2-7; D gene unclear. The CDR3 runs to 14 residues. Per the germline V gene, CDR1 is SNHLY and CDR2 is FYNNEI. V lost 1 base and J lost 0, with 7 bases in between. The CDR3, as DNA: TGTGCCAGCAGTGAAGGTCTCAGCTCCTACGAGCAGTACTTC. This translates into CASSEGLSSYEQYF.

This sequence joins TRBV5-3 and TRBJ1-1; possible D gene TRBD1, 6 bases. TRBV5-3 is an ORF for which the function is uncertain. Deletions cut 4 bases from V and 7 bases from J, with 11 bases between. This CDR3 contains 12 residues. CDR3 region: CARSGGGGEAFF. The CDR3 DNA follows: TGTGCCAGAAGCGGGGGGGGCGGTGAAGCTTTCTTT.

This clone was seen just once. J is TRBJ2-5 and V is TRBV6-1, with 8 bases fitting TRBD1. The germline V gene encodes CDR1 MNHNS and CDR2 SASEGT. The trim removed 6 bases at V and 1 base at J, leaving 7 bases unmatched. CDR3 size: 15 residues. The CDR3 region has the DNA TGTGCCAGCAGATTTACCGGGACAGGCCAAGAGACCCAGTACTTC. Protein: CASRFTGTGQETQYF.

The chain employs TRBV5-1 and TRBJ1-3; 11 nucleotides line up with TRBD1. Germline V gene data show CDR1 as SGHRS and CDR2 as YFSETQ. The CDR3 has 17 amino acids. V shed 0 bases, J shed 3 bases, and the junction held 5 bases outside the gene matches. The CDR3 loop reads CASSLDRTGGVGNTIYF. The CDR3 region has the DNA TGCGCCAGCAGCTTGGATAGGACAGGGGGCGTTGGAAACACCATATATTTT.

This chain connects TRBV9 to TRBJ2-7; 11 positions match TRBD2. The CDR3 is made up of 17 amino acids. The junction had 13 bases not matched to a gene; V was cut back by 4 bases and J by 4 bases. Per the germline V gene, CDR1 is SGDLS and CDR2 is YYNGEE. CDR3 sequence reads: CASSRPLRLAGKYEQYF. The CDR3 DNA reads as TGTGCCAGCAGCCGGCCACTGAGACTAGCGGGGAAATACGAGCAGTACTTC.

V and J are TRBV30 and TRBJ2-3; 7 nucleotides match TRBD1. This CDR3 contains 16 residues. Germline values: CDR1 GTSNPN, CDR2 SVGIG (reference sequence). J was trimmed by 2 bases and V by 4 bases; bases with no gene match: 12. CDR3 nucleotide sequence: TGTGCCTGGACGCCGGGACAGCCTCCCTTCACAGATACGCAGTATTTT. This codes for CAWTPGQPPFTDTQYF. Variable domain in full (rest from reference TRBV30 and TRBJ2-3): SQTIHQWPATLVQPVGSPLSLECTVEGTSNPNLYWYRQAAGRGLQLLFYSVGIGQISSEVPQNLSASRPQDRQFILSSKKLLLSDSGFYLCAWTPGQPPFTDTQYFGPGTRLTVL.

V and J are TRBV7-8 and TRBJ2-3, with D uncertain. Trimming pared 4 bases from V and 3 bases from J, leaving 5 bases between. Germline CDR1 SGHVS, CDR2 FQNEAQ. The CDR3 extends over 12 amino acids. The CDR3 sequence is CASSSRTDTQYF. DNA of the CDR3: TGTGCCAGCAGCTCCAGGACAGATACGCAGTATTTT. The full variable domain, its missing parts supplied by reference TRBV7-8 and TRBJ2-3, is GAGVSQSPRYKVAKRGQDVALRCDPISGHVSLFWYQQALGQGPEFLTYFQNEAQLDKSGLPSDRFFAERPEGSVSTLKIQRTQQEDSAVYLCASSSRTDTQYFGPGTRLTVL.

The CDR3 loop is CAWSVGSGSNTEAFF. The CDR3 DNA sequence: TGTGCCTGGAGTGTGGGGTCGGGGTCGAACACTGAAGCTTTCTTT. V usage is TRBV30 and J usage is TRBJ1-1; no firm D call. Trimming removed 0 bases at V and 1 base at J, with 12 bases between. Germline CDR1 and CDR2: GTSNPN and SVGIG (reference sequence). The CDR3 loop spans 15 amino acids.

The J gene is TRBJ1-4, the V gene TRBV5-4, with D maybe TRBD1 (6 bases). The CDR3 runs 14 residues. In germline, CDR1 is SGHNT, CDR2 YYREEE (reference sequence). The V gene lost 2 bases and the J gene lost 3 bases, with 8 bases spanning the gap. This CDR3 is CASSLGGANEKLFF. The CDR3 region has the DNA TGTGCCAGCAGCTTAGGGGGGGCTAATGAAAAACTGTTTTTT.

CDR3 DNA: TGTGCCAGCAGTTTTCGGGGGGCCGGCACTGAAGCTTTCTTT. Protein product: CASSFRGAGTEAFF. V usage is TRBV27 and J usage is TRBJ1-1; TRBD1 is a possible D gene (6 bases). The CDR3 extends over 14 amino acids. Per germline, CDR1 MNHEY and CDR2 SMNVEV (reference sequence). V was clipped by 3 bases and J by 4 bases, with 12 bases between them.

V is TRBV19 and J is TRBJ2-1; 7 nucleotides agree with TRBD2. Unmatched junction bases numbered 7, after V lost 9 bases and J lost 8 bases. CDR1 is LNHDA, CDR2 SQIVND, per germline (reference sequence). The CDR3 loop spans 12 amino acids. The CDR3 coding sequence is TGTGCCAGCGGCGGGAGTTTCCATGAGCAGTTCTTC. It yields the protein CASGGSFHEQFF.

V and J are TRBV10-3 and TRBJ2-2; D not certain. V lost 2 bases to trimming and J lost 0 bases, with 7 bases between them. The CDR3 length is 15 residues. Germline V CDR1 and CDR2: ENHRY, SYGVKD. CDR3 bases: TGTGCCATCAGTGAGCGAGTTACGAACACCGGGGAGCTGTTTTTT. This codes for CAISERVTNTGELFF.

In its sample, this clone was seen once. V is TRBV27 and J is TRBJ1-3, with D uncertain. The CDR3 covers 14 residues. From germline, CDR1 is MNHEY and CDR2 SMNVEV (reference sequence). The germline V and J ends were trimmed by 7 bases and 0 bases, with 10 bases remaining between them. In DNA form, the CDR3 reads TGTGCCAGCATCTCATTGAGCTCTGGAAACACCATATATTTT. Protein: CASISLSSGNTIYF.

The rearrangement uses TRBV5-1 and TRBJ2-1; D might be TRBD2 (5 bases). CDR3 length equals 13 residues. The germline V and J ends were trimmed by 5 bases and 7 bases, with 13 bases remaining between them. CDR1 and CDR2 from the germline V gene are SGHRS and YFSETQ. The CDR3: CASREEVGNEQFF. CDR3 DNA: TGCGCCAGCAGGGAGGAGGTCGGGAATGAGCAGTTCTTC.